This T cell receptor (beta chain) is from a study of blood T cell repertoires in COVID-19. The CDR3 runs to 16 residues. The trim removed 1 base at V and 6 bases at J, leaving 10 bases unmatched. Per germline, CDR1 MGHRA and CDR2 YSYEKL. Data came from immunoSEQ multiplex PCR; TCRdb stores just in-frame clones and leaves some out. The table includes 200,000 to 250,000 clones, roughly four fifths detected once. This receptor was taken from a woman in her forties or fifties with active or convalescent COVID-19. The chain links TRBV4-1 to TRBJ2-3; 7 nucleotides match TRBD2. Sequencing was done on a sample of peripheral blood. In DNA, the CDR3 is TGCGCCAGCAGCCAAGTATGGGGCGGGAGTACCGATACGCAGTATTTT. Translation gives CASSQVWGGSTDTQYF.